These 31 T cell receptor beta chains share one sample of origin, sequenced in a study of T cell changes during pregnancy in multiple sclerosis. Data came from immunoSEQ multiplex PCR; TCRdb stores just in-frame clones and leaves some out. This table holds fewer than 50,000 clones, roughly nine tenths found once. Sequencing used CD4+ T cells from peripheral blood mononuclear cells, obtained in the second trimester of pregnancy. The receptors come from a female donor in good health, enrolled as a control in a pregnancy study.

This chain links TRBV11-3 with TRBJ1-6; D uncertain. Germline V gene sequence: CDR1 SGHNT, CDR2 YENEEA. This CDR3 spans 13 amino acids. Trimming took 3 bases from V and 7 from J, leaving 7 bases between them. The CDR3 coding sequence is TGTGCCAGCAGCTTGGAACAGAATTCACCCCTCCACTTT. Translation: CASSLEQNSPLHF.

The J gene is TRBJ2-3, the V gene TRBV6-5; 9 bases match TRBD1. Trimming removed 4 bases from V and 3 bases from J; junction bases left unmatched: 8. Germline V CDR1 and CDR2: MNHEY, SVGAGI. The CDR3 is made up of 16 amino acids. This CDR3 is CASSSTTGGRTDTQYF. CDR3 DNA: TGTGCCAGCAGTTCAACCACAGGGGGCCGAACAGATACGCAGTATTTT.

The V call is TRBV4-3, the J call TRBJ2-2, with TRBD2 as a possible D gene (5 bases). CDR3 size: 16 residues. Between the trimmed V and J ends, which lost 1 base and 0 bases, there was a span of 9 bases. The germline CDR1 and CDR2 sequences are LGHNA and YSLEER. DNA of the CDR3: TGCGCCAGCAGCCAAGGGGCGGGTTCGAACACCGGGGAGCTGTTTTTT. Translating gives CASSQGAGSNTGELFF.

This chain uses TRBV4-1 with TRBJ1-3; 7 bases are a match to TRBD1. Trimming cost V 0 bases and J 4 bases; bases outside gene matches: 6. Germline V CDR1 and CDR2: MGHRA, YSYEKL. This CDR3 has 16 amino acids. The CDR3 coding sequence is TGCGCCAGCAGCCAAGAAGGCCAGGGGGTCGGAAACACCATATATTTT. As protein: CASSQEGQGVGNTIYF.

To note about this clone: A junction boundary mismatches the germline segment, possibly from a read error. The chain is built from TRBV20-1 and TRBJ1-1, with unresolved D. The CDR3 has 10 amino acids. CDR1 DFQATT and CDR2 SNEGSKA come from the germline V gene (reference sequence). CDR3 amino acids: CSARNIEAFF. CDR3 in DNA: TGCAGTGCTAGAAACATTGAAGCTTTCTTT.

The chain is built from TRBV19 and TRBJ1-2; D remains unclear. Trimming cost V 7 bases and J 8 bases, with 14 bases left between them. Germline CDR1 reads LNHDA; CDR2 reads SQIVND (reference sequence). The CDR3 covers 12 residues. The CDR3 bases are TGTGCCAGTACTACGACGGAGCGGGGCTACACCTTC. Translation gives CASTTTERGYTF.

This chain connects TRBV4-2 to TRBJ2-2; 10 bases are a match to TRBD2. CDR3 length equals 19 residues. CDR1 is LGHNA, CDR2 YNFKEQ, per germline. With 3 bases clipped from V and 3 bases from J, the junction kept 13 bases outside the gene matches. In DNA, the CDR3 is TGTGCCAGCAGCCACTTCGCTAGCGGGGGTTCCCAACACACCGGGGAGCTGTTTTTT. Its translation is CASSHFASGGSQHTGELFF.

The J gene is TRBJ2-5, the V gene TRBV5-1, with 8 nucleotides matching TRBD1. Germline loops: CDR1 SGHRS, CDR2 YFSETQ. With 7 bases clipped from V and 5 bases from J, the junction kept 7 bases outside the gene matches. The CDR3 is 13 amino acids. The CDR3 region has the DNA TGCGCCAGCGGACAGGGATCTACGGAGACCCAGTACTTC. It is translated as CASGQGSTETQYF.

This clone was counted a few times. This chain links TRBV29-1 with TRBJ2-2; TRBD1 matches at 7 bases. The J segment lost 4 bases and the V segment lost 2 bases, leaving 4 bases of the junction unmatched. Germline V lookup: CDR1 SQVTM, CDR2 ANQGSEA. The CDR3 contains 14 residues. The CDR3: CSVERGQATGELFF. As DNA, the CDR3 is TGCAGCGTTGAACGAGGACAGGCCACCGGGGAGCTGTTTTTT.

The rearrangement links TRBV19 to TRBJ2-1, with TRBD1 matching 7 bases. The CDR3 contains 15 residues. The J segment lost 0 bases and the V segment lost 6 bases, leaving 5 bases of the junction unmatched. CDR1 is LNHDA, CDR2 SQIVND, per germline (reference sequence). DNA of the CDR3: TGTGCCAGTAGGGAGGACAGGAGCTCCTACAATGAGCAGTTCTTC. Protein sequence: CASREDRSSYNEQFF. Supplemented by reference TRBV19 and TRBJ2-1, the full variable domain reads DGGITQSPKYLFRKEGQNVTLSCEQNLNHDAMYWYRQDPGQGLRLIYYSQIVNDFQKGDIAEGYSVSREKKESFPLTVTSAQKNPTAFYLCASREDRSSYNEQFFGPGTRLTVL.

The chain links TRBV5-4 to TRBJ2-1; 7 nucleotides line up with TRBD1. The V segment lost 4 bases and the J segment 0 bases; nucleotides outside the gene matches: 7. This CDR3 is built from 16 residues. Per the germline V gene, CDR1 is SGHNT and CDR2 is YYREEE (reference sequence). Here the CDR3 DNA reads TGTGCCAGCAGCCCCGGGACAGTACGCTCCTACAATGAGCAGTTCTTC. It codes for CASSPGTVRSYNEQFF.

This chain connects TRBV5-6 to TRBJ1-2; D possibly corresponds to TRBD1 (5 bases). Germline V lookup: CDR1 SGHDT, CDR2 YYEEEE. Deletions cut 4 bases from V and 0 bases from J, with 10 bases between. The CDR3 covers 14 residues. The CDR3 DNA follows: TGTGCCAGCAGCCGACAGCGAGCTAACTATGGCTACACCTTC. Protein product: CASSRQRANYGYTF.

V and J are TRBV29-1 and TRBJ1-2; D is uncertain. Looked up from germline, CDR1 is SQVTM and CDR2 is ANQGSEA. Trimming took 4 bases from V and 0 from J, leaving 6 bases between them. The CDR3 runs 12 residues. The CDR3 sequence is CSVAVANYGYTF. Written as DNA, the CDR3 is TGCAGCGTTGCCGTAGCTAACTATGGCTACACCTTC.

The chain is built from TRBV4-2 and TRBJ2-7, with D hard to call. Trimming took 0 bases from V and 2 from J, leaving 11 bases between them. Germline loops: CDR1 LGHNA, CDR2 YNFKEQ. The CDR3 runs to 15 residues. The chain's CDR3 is CASSQEFSVTYEQYF. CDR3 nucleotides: TGTGCCAGCAGCCAAGAATTTTCGGTTACCTACGAGCAGTACTTC.

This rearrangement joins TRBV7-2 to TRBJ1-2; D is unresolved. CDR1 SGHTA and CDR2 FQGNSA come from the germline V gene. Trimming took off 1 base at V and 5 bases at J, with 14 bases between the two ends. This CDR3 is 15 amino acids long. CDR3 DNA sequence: TGTGCCAGCAGCTTAGAAGTGGGCCTTAGTTATGGCTACACCTTC. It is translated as CASSLEVGLSYGYTF. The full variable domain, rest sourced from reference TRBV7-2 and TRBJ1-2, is GAGVSQSPSNKVTEKGKDVELRCDPISGHTALYWYRQSLGQGLEFLIYFQGNSAPDKSGLPSDRFSAERTGGSVSTLTIQRTQQEDSAVYLCASSLEVGLSYGYTFGSGTRLTVV.

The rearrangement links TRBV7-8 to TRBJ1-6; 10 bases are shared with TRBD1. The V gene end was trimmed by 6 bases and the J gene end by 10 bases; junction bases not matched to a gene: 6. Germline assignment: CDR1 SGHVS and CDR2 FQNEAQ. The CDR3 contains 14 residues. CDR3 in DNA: TGTGCCAGCAGACCCGACAGGGGGCAATCACCCCTCCACTTT. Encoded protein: CASRPDRGQSPLHF.

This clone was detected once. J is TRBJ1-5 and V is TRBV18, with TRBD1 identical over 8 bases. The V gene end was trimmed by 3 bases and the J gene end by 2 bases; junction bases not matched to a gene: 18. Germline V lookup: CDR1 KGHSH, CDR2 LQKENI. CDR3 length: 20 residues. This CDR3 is CASSPDGQGFLVFRNQPQHF. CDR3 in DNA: TGTGCCAGCTCACCTGATGGACAGGGCTTTCTGGTTTTTCGCAATCAGCCCCAGCATTTT.

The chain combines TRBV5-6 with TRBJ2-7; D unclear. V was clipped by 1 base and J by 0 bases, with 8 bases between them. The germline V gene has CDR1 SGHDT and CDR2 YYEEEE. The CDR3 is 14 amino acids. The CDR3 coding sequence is TGTGCCAGCAGCTTGTATGGAGACTCCTACGAGCAGTACTTC. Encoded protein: CASSLYGDSYEQYF.

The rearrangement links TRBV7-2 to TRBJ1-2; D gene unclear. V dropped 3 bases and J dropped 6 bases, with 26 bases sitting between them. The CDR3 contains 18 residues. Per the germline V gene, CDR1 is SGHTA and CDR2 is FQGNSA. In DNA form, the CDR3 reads TGTGCCAGCAGCTTGTCGGTCGTAACAACCCCGCTGAGCGATGGCTACACCTTC. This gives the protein CASSLSVVTTPLSDGYTF.

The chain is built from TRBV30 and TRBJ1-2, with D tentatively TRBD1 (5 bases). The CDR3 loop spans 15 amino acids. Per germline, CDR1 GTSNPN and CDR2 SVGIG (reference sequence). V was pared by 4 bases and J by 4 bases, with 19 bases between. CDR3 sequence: CAWTPETVPTYGYTF. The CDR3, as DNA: TGTGCCTGGACCCCCGAGACAGTACCGACCTATGGCTACACCTTC.

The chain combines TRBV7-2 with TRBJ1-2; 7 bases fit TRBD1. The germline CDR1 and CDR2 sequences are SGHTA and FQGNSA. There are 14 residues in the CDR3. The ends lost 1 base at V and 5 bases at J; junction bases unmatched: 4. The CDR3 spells CASSLEGAGYGYTF. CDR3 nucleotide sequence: TGTGCCAGCAGCTTAGAGGGGGCTGGTTATGGCTACACCTTC. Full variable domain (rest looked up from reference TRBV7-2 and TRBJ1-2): GAGVSQSPSNKVTEKGKDVELRCDPISGHTALYWYRQSLGQGLEFLIYFQGNSAPDKSGLPSDRFSAERTGGSVSTLTIQRTQQEDSAVYLCASSLEGAGYGYTFGSGTRLTVV.

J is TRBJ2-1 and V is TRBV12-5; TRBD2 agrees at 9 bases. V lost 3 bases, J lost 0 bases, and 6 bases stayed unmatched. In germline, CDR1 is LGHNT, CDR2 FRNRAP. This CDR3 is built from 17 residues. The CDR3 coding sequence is TGTGCTAGTGGTTTCCGAACTAGCGGGTACTCCTACAATGAGCAGTTCTTC. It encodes CASGFRTSGYSYNEQFF.

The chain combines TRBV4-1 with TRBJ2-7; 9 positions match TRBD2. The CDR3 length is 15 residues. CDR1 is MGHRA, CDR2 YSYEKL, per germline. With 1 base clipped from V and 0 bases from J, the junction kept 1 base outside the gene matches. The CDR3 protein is CASSQVAGDSYEQYF. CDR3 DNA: TGCGCCAGCAGCCAAGTAGCGGGGGACTCCTACGAGCAGTACTTC.

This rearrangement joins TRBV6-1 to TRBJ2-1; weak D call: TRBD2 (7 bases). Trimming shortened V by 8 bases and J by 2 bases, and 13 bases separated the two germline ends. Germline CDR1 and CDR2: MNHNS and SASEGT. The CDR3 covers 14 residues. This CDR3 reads CASHGGPTYNEQFF. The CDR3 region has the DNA TGTGCCAGCCACGGGGGGCCAACCTACAATGAGCAGTTCTTC.

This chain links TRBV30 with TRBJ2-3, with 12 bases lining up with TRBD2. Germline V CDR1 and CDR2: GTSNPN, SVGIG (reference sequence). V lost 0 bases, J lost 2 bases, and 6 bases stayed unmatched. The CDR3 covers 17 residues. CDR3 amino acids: CAWSVPTSGGSTDTQYF. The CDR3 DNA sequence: TGTGCCTGGAGTGTACCCACTAGCGGGGGGTCCACAGATACGCAGTATTTT.

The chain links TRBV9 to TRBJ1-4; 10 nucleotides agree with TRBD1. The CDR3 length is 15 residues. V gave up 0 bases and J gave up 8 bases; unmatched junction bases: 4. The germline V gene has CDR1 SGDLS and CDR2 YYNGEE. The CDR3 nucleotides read TGTGCCAGCAGCGTAGGGACAGGGGGGGGAGAAAAACTGTTTTTT. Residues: CASSVGTGGGEKLFF.

The CDR3: CASSSDRGHGYTF. The DNA of the CDR3 is TGTGCCAGCAGCTCGGACAGGGGCCATGGCTACACCTTC. This chain joins TRBV6-5 and TRBJ1-2; 9 bases agree with TRBD1. Trimming took 6 bases from V and 6 from J; bases not matched to a gene: 5. Germline V gives CDR1 MNHEY, CDR2 SVGAGI. This CDR3 is built from 13 residues.

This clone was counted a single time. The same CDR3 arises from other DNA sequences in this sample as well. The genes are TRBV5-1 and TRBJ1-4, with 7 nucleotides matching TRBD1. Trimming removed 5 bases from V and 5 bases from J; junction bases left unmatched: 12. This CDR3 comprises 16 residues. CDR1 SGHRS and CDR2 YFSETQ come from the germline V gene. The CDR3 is CASSSGTAWGNEKLFF. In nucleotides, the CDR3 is TGCGCCAGCAGTTCCGGGACAGCCTGGGGGAATGAAAAACTGTTTTTT.

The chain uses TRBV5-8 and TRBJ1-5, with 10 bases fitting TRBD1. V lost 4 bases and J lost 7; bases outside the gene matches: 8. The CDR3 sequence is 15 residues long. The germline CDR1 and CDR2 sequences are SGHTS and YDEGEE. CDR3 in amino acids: CASSKTGGSRQPQHF. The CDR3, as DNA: TGTGCCAGCAGCAAGACAGGGGGCAGTCGGCAGCCCCAGCATTTT. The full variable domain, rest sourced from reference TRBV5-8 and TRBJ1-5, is EAGVTQSPTHLIKTRGQQATLRCSPISGHTSVYWYQQALGLGLQFLLWYDEGEERNRGNFPPRFSGRQFPNYSSELNVNALELEDSALYLCASSKTGGSRQPQHFGDGTRLSIL.

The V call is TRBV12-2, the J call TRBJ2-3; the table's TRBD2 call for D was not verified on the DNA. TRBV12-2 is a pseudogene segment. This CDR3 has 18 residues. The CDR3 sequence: CASRFGATSGAYTDTQYF. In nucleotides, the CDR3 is TGTGCAAGTCGCTTCGGGGCGACTAGCGGGGCCTACACAGATACGCAGTATTTT.

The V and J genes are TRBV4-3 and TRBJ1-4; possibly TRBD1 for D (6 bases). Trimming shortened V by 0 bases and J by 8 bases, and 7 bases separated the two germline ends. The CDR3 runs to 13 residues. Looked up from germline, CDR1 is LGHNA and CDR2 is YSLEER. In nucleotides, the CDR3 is TGCGCCAGCAGCCAAGAGAGGGGGGAAAAACTGTTTTTT. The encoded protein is CASSQERGEKLFF.